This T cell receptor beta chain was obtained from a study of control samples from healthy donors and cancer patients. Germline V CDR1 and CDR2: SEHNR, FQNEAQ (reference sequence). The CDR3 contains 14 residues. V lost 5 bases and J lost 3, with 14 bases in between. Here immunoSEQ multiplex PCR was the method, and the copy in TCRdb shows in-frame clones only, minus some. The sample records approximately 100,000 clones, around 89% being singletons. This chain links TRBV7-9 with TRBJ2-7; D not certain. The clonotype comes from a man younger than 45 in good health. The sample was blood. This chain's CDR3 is CASSNGRSSYEQYF. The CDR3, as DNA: TGTGCCAGCAGCAACGGGCGATCTAGCTACGAGCAGTACTTC.